This record concerns one T cell receptor beta chain sequence. The junction had 6 bases not matched to a gene; V was cut back by 3 bases and J by 3 bases. The CDR3 spans 16 residues. The germline V gene has CDR1 MDHEN and CDR2 SYDVKM. This entry comes from a study of shared T cell receptors in the human thymus. Assay: immunoSEQ multiplex PCR; the TCRdb copy retains only in-frame clones and omits some. This sample yields hundreds of thousands of clones, of which about 87% are seen a single time; 0.0094% belongs to the top ten. These data are also associated with another study on human thymus T cells. That work states: In corrective heart surgery, resections were taken, and these provided the thymus tissue.

The sequencing input was thymocytes. This receptor was taken from a boy in the first two years of life with a congenital heart defect. V is TRBV28 and J is TRBJ1-5; TRBD1 agrees at 9 bases. The CDR3 DNA reads TGTGCCAGCAGTTTCGGACAGGGGAAGACCAATCAGCCCCAGCATTTT. Its translation: CASSFGQGKTNQPQHF.